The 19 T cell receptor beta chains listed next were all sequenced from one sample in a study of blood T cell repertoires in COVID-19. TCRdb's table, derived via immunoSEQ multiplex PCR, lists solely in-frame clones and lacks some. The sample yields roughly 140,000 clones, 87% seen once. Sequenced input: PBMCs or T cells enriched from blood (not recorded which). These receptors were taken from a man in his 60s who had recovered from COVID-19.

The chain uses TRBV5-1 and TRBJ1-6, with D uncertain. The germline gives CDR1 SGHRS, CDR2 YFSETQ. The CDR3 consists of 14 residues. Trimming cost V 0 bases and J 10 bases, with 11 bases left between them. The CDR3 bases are TGCGCCAGCAGCTTGGGCTGGAGCAACTCACCCCTCCACTTT. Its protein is CASSLGWSNSPLHF.

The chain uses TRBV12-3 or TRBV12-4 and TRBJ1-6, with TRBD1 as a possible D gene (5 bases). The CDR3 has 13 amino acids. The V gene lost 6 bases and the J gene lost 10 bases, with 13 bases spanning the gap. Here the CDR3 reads CASRRGGESPLHF. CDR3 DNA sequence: TGTGCCAGCAGGCGAGGAGGGGAATCACCCCTCCACTTT.

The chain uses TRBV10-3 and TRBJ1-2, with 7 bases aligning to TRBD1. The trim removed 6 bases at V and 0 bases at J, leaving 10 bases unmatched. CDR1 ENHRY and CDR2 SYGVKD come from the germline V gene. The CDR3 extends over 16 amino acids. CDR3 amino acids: CAIRDPGTATNYGYTF. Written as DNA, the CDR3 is TGTGCCATCAGGGACCCCGGGACAGCTACTAACTATGGCTACACCTTC.

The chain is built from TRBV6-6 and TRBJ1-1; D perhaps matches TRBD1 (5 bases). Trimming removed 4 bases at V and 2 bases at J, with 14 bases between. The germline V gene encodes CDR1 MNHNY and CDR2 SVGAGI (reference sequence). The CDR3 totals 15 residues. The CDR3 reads CASSFLPTDNTEAFF. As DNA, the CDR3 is TGTGCCAGCAGTTTTCTACCGACAGATAACACTGAAGCTTTCTTT.

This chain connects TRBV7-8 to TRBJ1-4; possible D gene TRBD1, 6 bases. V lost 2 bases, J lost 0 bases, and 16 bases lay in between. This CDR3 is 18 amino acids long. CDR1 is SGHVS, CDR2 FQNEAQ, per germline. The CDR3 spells CASSLQWGGLPTNEKLFF. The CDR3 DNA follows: TGTGCCAGCAGCTTACAATGGGGGGGGCTCCCAACTAATGAAAAACTGTTTTTT.

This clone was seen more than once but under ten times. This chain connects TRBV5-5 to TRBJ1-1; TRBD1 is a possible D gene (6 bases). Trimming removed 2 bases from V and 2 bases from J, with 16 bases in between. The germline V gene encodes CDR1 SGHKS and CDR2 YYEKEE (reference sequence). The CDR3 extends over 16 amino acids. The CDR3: CASSFQVWDKNTEAFF. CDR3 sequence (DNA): TGTGCCAGCAGCTTTCAAGTCTGGGACAAAAACACTGAAGCTTTCTTT.

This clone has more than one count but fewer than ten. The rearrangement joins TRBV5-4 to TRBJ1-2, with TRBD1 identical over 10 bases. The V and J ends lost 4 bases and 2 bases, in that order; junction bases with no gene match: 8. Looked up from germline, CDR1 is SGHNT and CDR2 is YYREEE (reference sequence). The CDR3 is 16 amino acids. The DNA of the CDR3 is TGTGCCAGCAGCCCAAGCTTGGGACAGGGGAACTATGGCTACACCTTC. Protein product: CASSPSLGQGNYGYTF.

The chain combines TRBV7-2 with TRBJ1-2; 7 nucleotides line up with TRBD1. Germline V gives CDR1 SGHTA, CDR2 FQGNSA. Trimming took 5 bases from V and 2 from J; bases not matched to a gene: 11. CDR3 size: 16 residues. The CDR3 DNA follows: TGTGCCAGCAGCCTTGTCCGGGACAGCATGAACTATGGCTACACCTTC. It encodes CASSLVRDSMNYGYTF.

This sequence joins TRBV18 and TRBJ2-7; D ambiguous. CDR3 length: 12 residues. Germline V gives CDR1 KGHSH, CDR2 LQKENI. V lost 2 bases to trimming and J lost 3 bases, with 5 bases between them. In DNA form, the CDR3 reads TGTGCCAGCTCACCAACCAGCTACGAGCAGTACTTC. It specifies CASSPTSYEQYF.

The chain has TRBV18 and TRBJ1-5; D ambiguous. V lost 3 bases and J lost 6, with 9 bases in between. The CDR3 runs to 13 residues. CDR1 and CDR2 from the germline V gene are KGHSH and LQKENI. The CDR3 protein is CASSPAEAQPQHF. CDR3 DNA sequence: TGTGCCAGCTCACCGGCGGAGGCTCAGCCCCAGCATTTT.

As DNA, the CDR3 is TGTGCCAGCAGTTTACCAGGTAGCTCCTATAATTCACCCCTCCACTTT. Its protein is CASSLPGSSYNSPLHF. V and J are TRBV28 and TRBJ1-6; D remains unclear. Trimming left V 2 bases short and J 0 bases short, with 8 bases between. The V gene's germline CDR1 is MDHEN and CDR2 SYDVKM. The CDR3 runs 16 residues.

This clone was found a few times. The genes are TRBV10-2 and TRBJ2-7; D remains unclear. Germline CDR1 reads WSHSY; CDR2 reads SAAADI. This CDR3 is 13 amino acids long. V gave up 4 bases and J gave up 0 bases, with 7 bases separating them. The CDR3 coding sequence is TGCGCCAGCAGTGTGCAGGCCTCCTACGAGCAGTACTTC. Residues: CASSVQASYEQYF.

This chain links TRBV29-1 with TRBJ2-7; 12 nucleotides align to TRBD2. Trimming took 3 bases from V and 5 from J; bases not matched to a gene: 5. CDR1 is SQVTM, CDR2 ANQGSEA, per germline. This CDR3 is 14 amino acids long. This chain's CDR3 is CSVDLAGGINEQYF. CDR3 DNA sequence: TGCAGCGTTGACCTAGCGGGAGGGATCAACGAGCAGTACTTC.

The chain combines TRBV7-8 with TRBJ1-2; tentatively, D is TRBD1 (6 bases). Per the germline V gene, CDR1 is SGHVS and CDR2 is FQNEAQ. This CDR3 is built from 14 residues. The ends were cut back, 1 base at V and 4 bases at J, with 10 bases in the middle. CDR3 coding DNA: TGTGCCAGCAGCTTAGACGGACAGCCCTATGGCTACACCTTC. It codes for CASSLDGQPYGYTF.

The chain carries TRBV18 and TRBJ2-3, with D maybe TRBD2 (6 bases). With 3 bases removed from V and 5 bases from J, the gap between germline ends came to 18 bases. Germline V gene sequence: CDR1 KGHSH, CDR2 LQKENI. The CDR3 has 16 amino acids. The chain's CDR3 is CASSPSSGGGEDTQYF. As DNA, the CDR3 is TGTGCCAGCTCACCCTCTTCCGGCGGCGGGGAAGATACGCAGTATTTT.

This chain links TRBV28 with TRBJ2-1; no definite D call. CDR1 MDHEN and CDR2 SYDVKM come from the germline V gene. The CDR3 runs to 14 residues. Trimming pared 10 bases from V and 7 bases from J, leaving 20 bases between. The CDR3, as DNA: TGTGCCACCCAGTTGTCTTTTATCGTGAATGAGCAGTTCTTC. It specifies CATQLSFIVNEQFF. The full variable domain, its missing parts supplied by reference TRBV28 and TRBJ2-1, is DVKVTQSSRYLVKRTGEKVFLECVQDMDHENMFWYRQDPGLGLRLIYFSYDVKMKEKGDIPEGYSVSREKKERFSLILESASTNQTSMYLCATQLSFIVNEQFFGPGTRLTVL.

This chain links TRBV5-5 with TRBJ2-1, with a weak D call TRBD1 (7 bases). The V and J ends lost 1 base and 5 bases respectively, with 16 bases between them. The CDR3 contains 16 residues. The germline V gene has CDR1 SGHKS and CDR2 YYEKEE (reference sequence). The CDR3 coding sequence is TGTGCCAGCAGCTTGCGCGGGACAGTTTCAGACAATGAGCAGTTCTTC. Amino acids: CASSLRGTVSDNEQFF. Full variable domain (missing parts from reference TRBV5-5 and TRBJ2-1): DAGVTQSPTHLIKTRGQQVTLRCSPISGHKSVSWYQQVLGQGPQFIFQYYEKEERGRGNFPDRFSARQFPNYSSELNVNALLLGDSALYLCASSLRGTVSDNEQFFGPGTRLTVL.

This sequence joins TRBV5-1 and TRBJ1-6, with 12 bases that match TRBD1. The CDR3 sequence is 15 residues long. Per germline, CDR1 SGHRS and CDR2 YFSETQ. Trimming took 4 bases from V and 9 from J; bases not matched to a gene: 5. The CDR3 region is CASSPGTGGSSPLHF. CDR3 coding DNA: TGCGCCAGCAGCCCCGGGACAGGGGGCAGTTCACCCCTCCACTTT.

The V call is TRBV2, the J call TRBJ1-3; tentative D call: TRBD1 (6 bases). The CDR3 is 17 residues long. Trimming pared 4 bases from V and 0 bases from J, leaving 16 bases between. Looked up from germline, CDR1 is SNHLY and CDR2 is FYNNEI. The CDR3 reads CASSVDRIKHSGNTIYF. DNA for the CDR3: TGTGCCAGCAGTGTTGACAGGATCAAACACTCTGGAAACACCATATATTTT.